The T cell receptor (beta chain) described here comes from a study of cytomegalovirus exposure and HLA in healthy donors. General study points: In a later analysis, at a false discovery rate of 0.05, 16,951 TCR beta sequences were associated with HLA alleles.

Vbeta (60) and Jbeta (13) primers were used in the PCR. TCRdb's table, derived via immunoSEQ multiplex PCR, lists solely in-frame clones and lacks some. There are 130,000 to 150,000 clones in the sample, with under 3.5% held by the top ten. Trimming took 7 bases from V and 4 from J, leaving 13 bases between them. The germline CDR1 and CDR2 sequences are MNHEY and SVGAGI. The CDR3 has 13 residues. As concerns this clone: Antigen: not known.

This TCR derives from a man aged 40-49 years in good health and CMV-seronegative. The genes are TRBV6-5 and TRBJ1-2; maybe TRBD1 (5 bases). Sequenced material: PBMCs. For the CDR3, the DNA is TGTGCCAGCACCATGGACATCATCTATGGCTACACCTTC. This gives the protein CASTMDIIYGYTF.